This T cell receptor (beta chain) was documented in a study of T cells in Graves' hyperthyroidism and ophthalmopathy. Study summary: At initial diagnosis, before any treatment had begun, peripheral blood was obtained. Study conclusions and caveats: The model forecast ophthalmopathy, anticipating it by a median around 6.5 months before onset. The blood repertoire included most of the expanded thyroid clonotypes above 0.001.

TCR beta CDR3 sequences were amplified from RNA transcripts. The study used the HTBI primer set for a first-round RT-PCR of the TCR CDR3. TCRdb analysed the multiplex PCR reads with MiXCR anew, one entry per CDR3 protein. The sample holds 410,000 or so distinct CDR3 sequences, roughly 14% seen once. A note on this clonotype: Its antigen is unidentified.

Based on clinical symptoms, serum thyroxine and TRAb, thyroid ultrasound and orbital computed tomography, diagnoses were reached. The trim removed 2 bases at V and 3 bases at J, leaving 9 bases unmatched. CDR3 size: 16 residues. Germline V CDR1 and CDR2: MGHRA, YSYEKL. The source is a man aged 18 to 30 with Graves' ophthalmopathy. The rearrangement links TRBV4-1 to TRBJ2-7; 8 bases are a match to TRBD1. Input material: blood. The CDR3 is CASSQQRQGLGYEQYF. The CDR3 coding sequence is TGCGCCAGCAGCCAACAAAGACAGGGGTTGGGCTACGAGCAGTACTTC.